One T cell receptor beta chain is described in this entry. Its antigen specificity is not known. The input lacks base qualities; no much larger clone sits a single base away. These data are taken from a study of OX40 agonist ivuxolimab in advanced cancers. With regard to the full study: Ivuxolimab was an agonistic, fully human IgG2 monoclonal antibody directed against OX40 (CD134), a costimulatory receptor. Intravenous ivuxolimab was administered to patients every 2 weeks at six dose levels: 0.01, 0.1, 0.3, 1.5, 3 and 10 mg/kg. Among the approximately 50 dose-escalation patients, about 19 had hepatocellular carcinoma, roughly 15 melanoma, 9 renal cell carcinoma and 9 head and neck cancer. The dose-escalation cohort was about 86% male with a mean age of approximately 60 years, ranging from 23 to 79. Patients were allowed to have had prior anti-PD-1, anti-PD-L1 or anti-CTLA-4 therapy, and approximately 40% of the dose-escalation patients had previously received checkpoint inhibitors. Partial responses occurred in three dose-escalation patients: two with cutaneous melanoma and one with hepatocellular carcinoma. Peripheral TCRbeta sequencing was intended to test whether TCR sequence diversity was altered and clonal T-cell expansion was caused by ivuxolimab. The paper reports the monotherapy dose-escalation portion (N ≈ 50 patients) of the phase I ivuxolimab trial. Results and caveats for the whole study, not just this receptor: After ivuxolimab, CD8+ T cells had more expanded clones than CD4+ T cells on average. At doses of 0.1 to 3.0 mg/kg, clonal expansion of both CD4+ and CD8+ blood T cells was observed from baseline to week 6. In partial responders in the 0.1-3.0 mg/kg groups, normalized peripheral clonal expansion was found to be among the lowest, especially among CD8+ T cells. Low levels of normalized T-cell clonal expansion were also seen in some patients who did not respond. Which antigens the clonally expanded peripheral T cells were specific for was not determined.

Genomic DNA was extracted from sorted cells for sequencing of the TCRbeta CDR3 region. The immunoSEQ Assay was used to sequence the TCRbeta CDR3 regions. Here the immuneACCESS table is served through TCRdb, limited to in-frame sequences with V and J called. Missing clones are a known gap in these copies; in checked studies unresolved V genes cover under half, and the rest lacks a known reason. A total of over 65,000 clones appear in this sample, around 93% of them only once. In total, the top ten clones hold approximately 10% of the sample. Patients with a history of autoimmune disease or receiving systemic immunosuppression were excluded from the trial. In every dose cohort, peripheral blood was drawn for TCR sequencing at baseline, cycle 4 day 1, and cycle 7 day 1. Samples were obtained from an open-label, multicenter, first-in-human phase I dose-escalation trial of ivuxolimab. Adults with locally advanced or metastatic melanoma, renal cell, hepatocellular, or head and neck squamous cell carcinoma were enrolled in the trial. Before TCR sequencing, CD4+ and CD8+ T cells were separately sorted from peripheral blood.

The germline V gene supplies CDR1 SQVTM and CDR2 ANQGSEA. A distance of 13 bases separates the germline ends of V and J, which lose 0 bases and 6 bases respectively. The cysteine opens and the phenylalanine closes a CDR3 of 14 amino acids. The CDR3 DNA has 42 bases and is translated from base 1. This specimen consisted of CD4+ or CD8+ T cells sorted from blood, obtained in a trial of the OX40 agonist ivuxolimab. The receptor was derived from an adult with an advanced solid tumor such as melanoma, head and neck, liver or kidney cancer. The chain uses TRBV29-1 and TRBJ2-3; the D element could tentatively be TRBD1 or TRBD2, as 5 bases agree for each. The nucleotide sequence reads as follows: TGCAGCGTTGAAGATCTGGGACCGACGGATACGCAGTATTTT. Translated, it reads CSVEDLGPTDTQYF.